These 26 T cell receptor beta chains were sequenced from one sample in a study of T cells in Graves' hyperthyroidism and ophthalmopathy. Authors of the study amplified TCR beta CDR3 regions from RNA transcripts. Researchers ran a first-round RT-PCR on the TCR CDR3 using the HTBI primer set. In TCRdb, the multiplex PCR reads were re-called with MiXCR into one record per CDR3 protein. The top ten hold approximately 26% of the sample, which has about 550,000 distinct CDR3 sequences, less than 25% seen once. Material for sequencing was blood. Receptor source: a young man with Graves' hyperthyroidism.

This clonotype was picked up many times. This chain connects TRBV12-3 or TRBV12-4 to TRBJ1-1; a possible D gene is TRBD1 (5 bases). Trimming stripped 7 bases from V and 5 bases from J, with 20 bases between. The CDR3 is made up of 15 amino acids. CDR3 coding DNA: TGTGCCAGCACCCTCCCGAGAGGGGCTGGTACTGAAGCTTTCTTT. Translating it yields CASTLPRGAGTEAFF.

This clonotype has ten or more counts. This chain links TRBV2 with TRBJ1-2; D is ambiguous. Germline lookup yields CDR1 SNHLY and CDR2 FYNNEI. The CDR3 is 13 residues long. V was trimmed by 4 bases and J by 2 bases, leaving 8 bases between them. The DNA for the CDR3 is TGTGCCAGCAGTGGCCAGTTGAACTATGGCTACACCTTC. It specifies CASSGQLNYGYTF.

At least ten counts were recorded for this clonotype. The chain couples TRBV28 to TRBJ2-7; D may correspond to TRBD1 or TRBD2 (5 bases each). Trimming removed 0 bases from V and 2 bases from J, with 5 bases in between. The CDR3 is made up of 13 amino acids. Germline V gene data show CDR1 as MDHEN and CDR2 as SYDVKM. The CDR3 is CASSLWGAYEQYF. The CDR3 DNA is TGTGCCAGCAGTTTATGGGGGGCCTACGAGCAGTACTTC.

On this clonotype itself: Just one base apart from a much larger clone, this may be a read error. This sequence joins TRBV28 and TRBJ1-2; the D gene is possibly TRBD1 (5 bases). This CDR3 region has 15 residues. The germline V gene encodes CDR1 MDHEN and CDR2 SYDVKM. CDR3 bases: TGTGCCAGCAGTATGGGCAAAGGGGTAGGGAGGAGCTACGCCTTC. Its protein is CASSMGKGVGRSYAF.

In DNA form, the CDR3 reads TGTGCCAGCAGCCAAGTCGGACAGGACGAAGCTTTCTTT. Translating it yields CASSQVGQDEAFF. The rearrangement links TRBV3-1 to TRBJ1-1; 7 nucleotides agree with TRBD1. Per germline, CDR1 LGHDT and CDR2 YNNKEL (reference sequence). CDR3 length: 13 amino acids. V gave up 1 base and J gave up 8 bases; unmatched junction bases: 4. Looking up the rest from reference TRBV3-1 and TRBJ1-1 gives the full variable domain: DTAVSQTPKYLVTQMGNDKSIKCEQNLGHDTMYWYKQDSKKFLKIMFSYNNKELIINETVPNRFSPKSPDKAHLNLHINSLELGDSAVYFCASSQVGQDEAFFGQGTRLTVV.

There are many counts of this clonotype. V gene TRBV27 combines with J gene TRBJ2-4; weak D call: TRBD2 (7 bases). This CDR3 region has 15 residues. From germline, CDR1 is MNHEY and CDR2 SMNVEV (reference sequence). The V end was cut by 0 bases, the J end by 7 bases, with 13 bases between. The CDR3 region is CASSLSRGGSNIQYF. The CDR3 DNA follows: TGTGCCAGCAGTTTATCGAGGGGGGGGAGTAACATTCAGTACTTC.

In this sample, this clonotype turned up many times. V gene TRBV7-2 combines with J gene TRBJ2-2; the D is unclear. There are 13 residues in the CDR3. Trimming removed 5 bases at V and 3 bases at J, with 7 bases between. CDR1 is SGHTA and CDR2 is FQGNSA in the germline V gene. In DNA, the CDR3 is TGTGCCAGCAGCCTTTACTACACCGGGGAGCTGTTTTTT. Its protein product is CASSLYYTGELFF.

This rearrangement joins TRBV3-1 to TRBJ1-6; possibly TRBD1 for D (6 bases). Germline-derived CDR1 and CDR2 are LGHDT and YNNKEL (reference sequence). Deletions cut 1 base from V and 7 bases from J, with 11 bases between. The CDR3 covers 15 residues. CDR3 DNA: TGTGCCAGCAGCCAAGTCCAGGGGCGGAATTCACCCCTCCACTTT. It codes for CASSQVQGRNSPLHF.

Many counts were recorded for this clonotype. The V gene is TRBV30, the J gene TRBJ2-4; D gene unclear. The germline CDR1 and CDR2 sequences are GTSNPN and SVGIG (reference sequence). This CDR3 contains 10 residues. Deletions cut 1 base from V and 7 bases from J, with 2 bases between. CDR3 nucleotides: TGTGCCTGGAGTGGGAACATTCAGTACTTC. Its translation is CAWSGNIQYF.

This chain joins TRBV11-2 and TRBJ2-2; TRBD2 matches 10 bases. The CDR3 is made up of 16 amino acids. Looked up from germline, CDR1 is SGHAT and CDR2 is FQNNGV. Trimming took 5 bases from V and 1 from J; bases not matched to a gene: 4. The CDR3 DNA follows: TGTGCCAGCAGCAAACCTAGCGGGGGGAACACCGGGGAGCTGTTTTTT. It translates to CASSKPSGGNTGELFF.

This clonotype was seen repeatedly, ten times or more. The chain carries TRBV19 and TRBJ1-1, with a possible D match to TRBD1 (6 bases). The CDR3 length is 12 residues. Trimming shortened V by 8 bases and J by 5 bases, and 12 bases separated the two germline ends. From germline, CDR1 is LNHDA and CDR2 SQIVND (reference sequence). The DNA of the CDR3 is TGTGCCAGTCGTCGAGGGGGGACTGAAGCTTTCTTT. This sequence encodes CASRRGGTEAFF.

V gene TRBV20-1 combines with J gene TRBJ2-7; D is uncertain. The V end lost 1 base, the J end lost 3 bases, and 4 bases lay between the germline ends. Germline V lookup: CDR1 DFQATT, CDR2 SNEGSKA (reference sequence). CDR3 length equals 11 residues. Written as DNA, the CDR3 is TGCAGTGCTAGAGCTCTCTACGAGCAGTACTTC. It specifies CSARALYEQYF.

The table lists this clonotype with a few counts. The genes are TRBV25-1 and TRBJ1-3, with a possible D match to TRBD1 (6 bases). Germline values: CDR1 MGHDK, CDR2 SYGVNS. The CDR3 loop spans 11 amino acids. V was clipped by 5 bases and J by 14 bases, with 13 bases between them. The CDR3 here is CASSHGGRVYF. The DNA for the CDR3 is TGTGCCAGCAGTCACGGGGGCCGAGTATATTTT.

J is TRBJ2-7 and V is TRBV6-1, with no clear D. The CDR3 spans 13 residues. V was clipped by 5 bases and J by 5 bases, with 13 bases between them. CDR1 MNHNS and CDR2 SASEGT come from the germline V gene. The chain's CDR3 is CASSQRPKDEQYF. Written as DNA, the CDR3 is TGTGCCAGCAGTCAGAGGCCCAAGGACGAGCAGTACTTC.

This clonotype was seen repeatedly, ten times or more. V gene TRBV6-1 combines with J gene TRBJ1-2, with D maybe TRBD1 (6 bases). Trimming shortened V by 6 bases and J by 8 bases, and 22 bases separated the two germline ends. This CDR3 comprises 15 residues. CDR1 is MNHNS, CDR2 SASEGT, per germline. CDR3 DNA sequence: TGTGCCAGCAGAACCGGGACATCCATCCGCGGGGGCTACACCTTC. The encoded protein is CASRTGTSIRGGYTF.

This clonotype was recorded many times. The genes are TRBV12-3 or TRBV12-4 and TRBJ2-7; TRBD2 matches at 12 bases. The V segment lost 6 bases and the J segment 6 bases; nucleotides outside the gene matches: 6. This CDR3 region has 14 residues. Written as DNA, the CDR3 is TGTGCCAGCAGCGTGACTAGCGGGGGAGGCGAGCAGTACTTC. Its translation: CASSVTSGGGEQYF.

This clonotype was seen more than once but under ten times. The chain has TRBV4-2 and TRBJ2-5; 11 nucleotides line up with TRBD2. V shed 2 bases, J shed 1 base, and the junction held 0 bases outside the gene matches. The CDR3 covers 15 residues. The germline V gene has CDR1 LGHNA and CDR2 YNFKEQ. The CDR3 nucleotides read TGTGCCAGCAGCCAACTAGCGGGGGGCCAAGAGACCCAGTACTTC. Encoded protein: CASSQLAGGQETQYF.

The V and J genes are TRBV2 and TRBJ2-5; no reliable D call. The germline V and J ends were trimmed by 1 base and 5 bases, with 11 bases remaining between them. The CDR3 contains 14 residues. Germline values: CDR1 SNHLY, CDR2 FYNNEI. The CDR3 protein is CASSEEWFSETQYF. In DNA, the CDR3 is TGTGCCAGCAGTGAAGAGTGGTTCTCGGAGACCCAGTACTTC.

The CDR3 spells CASSLEGIRRQYF. The CDR3 nucleotides read TGCGCCAGCAGCTTGGAGGGGATCCGCAGGCAGTACTTC. The J gene is TRBJ2-7, the V gene TRBV5-1; the D gene is possibly TRBD1 (5 bases). Germline V lookup: CDR1 SGHRS, CDR2 YFSETQ. Trimming stripped 0 bases from V and 9 bases from J, with 13 bases between. This CDR3 contains 13 residues.

There are many counts of this clonotype. J is TRBJ1-1 and V is TRBV12-3 or TRBV12-4, with no clear D. There are 14 residues in the CDR3. Trimming stripped 3 bases from V and 6 bases from J, with 14 bases between. The CDR3 DNA is TGTGCCAGCAGTTTCTCCCACTCAAACCCTGAAGCTTTCTTT. Its translation is CASSFSHSNPEAFF.

This clonotype was recorded a few times. The rearrangement joins TRBV6-1 to TRBJ1-5; TRBD1 aligns across 10 bases. This CDR3 has 16 amino acids. Germline trimming cut 6 bases from V and 2 bases from J; bases unmatched to any gene: 7. The germline V gene encodes CDR1 MNHNS and CDR2 SASEGT. The DNA of the CDR3 is TGTGCCAGCAGATGGGACAGGGGAGGCGGCAATCAGCCCCAGCATTTT. Translating gives CASRWDRGGGNQPQHF.

The chain links TRBV18 to TRBJ1-1; 11 nucleotides line up with TRBD1. V shed 3 bases, J shed 6 bases, and the junction held 9 bases outside the gene matches. Germline V CDR1 and CDR2: KGHSH, LQKENI. The CDR3 loop spans 16 amino acids. CDR3: CASSPLGDRGIAEAFF. The DNA for the CDR3 is TGTGCCAGCTCACCGTTGGGGGACAGGGGGATTGCTGAAGCTTTCTTT.

The chain combines TRBV20-1 with TRBJ1-5; D is unclear. Trimming took off 7 bases at V and 6 bases at J, with 19 bases between the two ends. Germline V gene data show CDR1 as DFQATT and CDR2 as SNEGSKA (reference sequence). The CDR3 contains 14 residues. CDR3 coding DNA: TGCAGTGGCAGAATCCCGGGGTTGGGTCAGCCCCAGCATTTT. It translates to CSGRIPGLGQPQHF.

The sample holds a few counts of this clonotype. The chain uses TRBV12-3 or TRBV12-4 and TRBJ2-2, with D uncertain. Trimming took 2 bases from V and 3 from J, leaving 4 bases between them. The CDR3 has 13 residues. CDR3 in DNA: TGTGCCAGCAGTTTACCCTACACCGGGGAGCTGTTTTTT. Protein product: CASSLPYTGELFF.

This clonotype was seen ten or more times. The chain employs TRBV20-1 and TRBJ2-5; 7 nucleotides agree with TRBD2. J gave up 5 bases and V 5 bases, and 8 bases lay outside the gene matches. Per the germline V gene, CDR1 is DFQATT and CDR2 is SNEGSKA (reference sequence). The CDR3 totals 13 residues. The CDR3 DNA is TGCAGTGCTCCGCAGCGGGGACCGGAGACCCAGTACTTC. Its translation is CSAPQRGPETQYF.

The sample holds many counts of this clonotype. The junction departs from the called germline gene at one end, perhaps through a read error. This sequence joins TRBV24-1 and TRBJ1-1, with D tentatively TRBD1 (5 bases). Germline loops: CDR1 KGHDR, CDR2 SFDVKD. The CDR3 is 16 amino acids. CDR3 region: CTTSESAGTGVSEAFF. CDR3 in DNA: TGTACCACCAGTGAGTCCGCCGGGACGGGGGTGAGTGAAGCTTTCTTT.